This TCR beta chain comes out of a study of beta chain features in type 1 diabetes (dated by TCRdb to between 2017 and 2018). A note on the overall study: Patients and healthy donors did not differ in mean age, gender distribution, total cell number or subset yield. In the study, recently diagnosed type 1 diabetes patients and matched healthy donors were compared on the TCRB repertoires of their sorted circulating CD4+ T cell subsets. Whereas all 28 donors provided naive and central memory subsets, regulatory and stem cell-like memory subsets were isolated from just 8 patients and about 8 healthy donors. Across all samples, fewer than 110,000,000 sorted cells were examined, and cell number per subset correlated strongly with RNA yield. The paper as a whole reports these results and caveats: Because the HLA sub-analyses included only small numbers of individuals, any influence of HLA type on TCRB rearrangement was left unresolved. Patients with type 1 diabetes made fewer insertions and deleted more nucleotides at VDJ recombination sites, implying thymic rearrangement abnormalities. Shorter templates might have been favored by PCR, but patient and control samples were amplified and corrected together, so both groups would have been affected equally by any skew. The naive, central memory and regulatory TCRB repertoires appeared to resemble one another more closely among patients than among healthy donors. Type 1 diabetes patients showed a moderate but significant shortening of TCRB CDR3 length in all four CD4+ subsets. Sequencing cDNA rather than genomic DNA could over-represent highly expressing activated cells, although activation and CD3 levels did not differ between groups.

In its sample, this clone was seen a few times. The antigen this receptor binds is unknown. No quality values exist for individual bases; no much larger clone is one base distant. From the cysteine up to the phenylalanine, the CDR3 has a length of 14 residues. Only the CDR3 DNA is retained, 42 bases long and in frame from the first base. All of the isolated RNA was reverse transcribed with the High Capacity cDNA Reverse Transcription Kit, so expressed TCRB transcripts were sequenced. Deep immunoSEQ sequencing was performed on naive, central memory and regulatory T cell samples, with an average of around 3.4 million total reads per sample. Sorted cells were lysed in RLT buffer, and RNA was extracted using DNase-treated RNeasy Micro or Mini kits according to cell number. To prevent cross-contamination, every cell subset was processed on its own, while patient and healthy donor samples were processed together. The immunoSEQ multiplex PCR was used to amplify TCRB sequences from cDNA, yielding 87-bp fragments that span the CDR3 region. Sequencing of the amplicons was done on the Illumina HiSeq platform. Per the original workflow: Synthetic template baselines were used to correct PCR bias computationally, reads within Hamming distance 2 were collapsed together, and singletons that could not be merged were discarded. Reads were aligned against IMGT to assign V, D and J genes, CDR3 length and insertions or deletions at six rearrangement sites. Within each subset, clonotype counts were normalized to sorted cell number, and only after that were true diversity and Gini coefficients computed with the tcR R package. Repertoire sharing was quantified using the overlap coefficient calculated on TCRB nucleotide sequences. Out-of-frame TCRB sequences from naive cells were analyzed to stand in for the pre-selection repertoire. TCRdb retrieved this table from immuneACCESS and kept in-frame rearrangements only. Not all clones are present; in checked studies, unresolved V genes account for under half, and no reason is known for the remainder. V and J calls and clone size are as listed in that table; D and trimming were resolved from the DNA. The table for this sample lists 350,000 to 400,000 clones; more than 13% of them were counted only once. Jointly, the top ten make up roughly 0.017% of the sample.

Each donor gave one peripheral blood draw, averaging approximately 0.11 L, which was collected into heparinised tubes. A BD FACSAria II and a panel including CD45RO, CCR7, CD25, CD127, CD95 and CD27 were used to sort naive, central memory, regulatory and stem cell-like memory CD4+ T cells. Every sorted population had a purity above 98%. PBMCs were separated immediately by Lymphoprep density gradient centrifugation and were stained directly, without being cultured. So that batch effects would be minimized, each experiment stained and sorted samples in pairs, pairing one healthy donor with one patient.

Sequencing was done on a sample of naive CD4+ T cells from blood. The sample's cell subset or site label is to be understood as: true naive CD4+ T cells. The chain uses TRBV21-1 and TRBJ2-1; the listed D gene, TRBD1, was not tested against the DNA. TRBV21-1 is described as a pseudogene. The clonotype originates from a woman aged 18-29 years in good health. The CDR3 protein: CASSGRDREQVQFF. The nucleotides are TGTGCCAGCAGCGGCCGGGACAGGGAGCAGGTGCAGTTCTTC.